This entry describes one T cell receptor (beta chain). The antigen is unknown. This record comes from a study of beta chain features in type 1 diabetes. For the study at large: Healthy donors resembled patients in age, gender and cell yields.

Every isolated RNA sample was fully reverse transcribed, so sequencing captured expressed TCRB transcripts. It was found that naive, central memory and regulatory T cell samples averaged approximately 3.5 million reads. The data were produced by immunoSEQ multiplex PCR, yet TCRdb's version contains in-frame clones alone and is incomplete. The sample contains a few hundred thousand clones, approximately 10% of which appear only once. The junction had 3 bases not matched to a gene; V was cut back by 1 base and J by 3 bases. Germline V gene sequence: CDR1 SGHTA, CDR2 FQGTGA. The CDR3 spans 16 residues. The study's findings and limits: Sequencing the cDNA could make cells with high TCR expression show up more than they should.

This clonotype was obtained from a woman in her twenties or thirties in good health. Sequencing was done on a sample of naive CD4+ T cells from blood. The rearrangement uses TRBV7-3 and TRBJ2-1; 10 bases agree with TRBD2. CDR3 bases: TGTGCCAGCAGCTTAAAAGGGACTAGCGACTACAATGAGCAGTTCTTC. Its protein is CASSLKGTSDYNEQFF.